The clone carrying this TCR beta chain was found many times. Its antigen is unidentified. These data originate in a study of Graves' ophthalmopathy and Graves' hyperthyroidism. Across the whole study: No treatment had been given when peripheral blood was collected at initial diagnosis.

Patients were excluded if they had other autoimmune diseases or uncontrolled infections, and likewise if pregnancy or lactation applied. Findings and caveats of the study: The model flagged ophthalmopathy progression at 55% to 71% sensitivity and 72% to 85% specificity. Detected in blood as well were most expanded thyroid clonotypes with frequency above 0.001.

This CDR3 region has 13 residues. V lost 8 bases and J 0 bases, leaving 7 bases between the germline ends. Germline V lookup: CDR1 LNHDA, CDR2 SQIVND (reference sequence). RNA transcripts yielded amplified TCR beta CDR3 regions. An initial RT-PCR round employing HTBI primers preceded a second-round multiplex PCR. Via MiXCR, TCRdb re-called the multiplex PCR reads, giving one row per CDR3 protein. The profile shows about 640,000 distinct CDR3 sequences, about two fifths of them singletons. The V call is TRBV19, the J call TRBJ1-4; D is unresolved. The sequencing sample was made of peripheral blood. This TCR derives from an adult man with Graves' ophthalmopathy. The CDR3 sequence: CASGSPTNEKLFF. The DNA of the CDR3 is TGTGCCAGTGGCAGCCCAACTAATGAAAAACTGTTTTTT.